Below, 24 T cell receptor beta chains from the same sample are listed, as sequenced in a study of CD8 T cells in Susac syndrome. Reverse transcription used about 0.45 to 1 ug RNA and random hexamers. A single record per CDR3 protein comes from TCRdb applying MiXCR to the immunoSEQ multiplex PCR reads. The sample lists a few hundred thousand distinct CDR3 sequences; 94% were seen once. Sequencing was performed on CD4+ T cells from PBMCs. The source of these receptors is a human donor with Susac syndrome.

This rearrangement joins TRBV24-1 to TRBJ1-2; no firm D call. The CDR3 has 12 residues. Germline-derived CDR1 and CDR2 are KGHDR and SFDVKD. Trimming stripped 0 bases from V and 6 bases from J, with 4 bases between. CDR3 DNA sequence: TGTGCCACCAGTGATTTGACAGATGGCTACACCTTC. Translating it yields CATSDLTDGYTF.

This clonotype was seen a single time. The chain has TRBV6-2 or TRBV6-3 and TRBJ2-6, with 8 bases matching TRBD1. This CDR3 has 17 amino acids. Trimming took 5 bases from V and 0 from J; bases not matched to a gene: 6. Germline loops: CDR1 MNHEY, CDR2 SVGEGT. The chain's CDR3 is CASSVDRGASGANVLTF. The CDR3 DNA is TGTGCCAGCAGTGTTGACAGGGGAGCCTCTGGGGCCAACGTCCTGACTTTC.

Here the CDR3 reads CASSYLGLAGRGDTQYF. DNA for the CDR3: TGTGCCAGCAGTTACCTCGGCCTAGCGGGGAGAGGGGATACGCAGTATTTT. J is TRBJ2-3 and V is TRBV6-2 or TRBV6-3; 9 bases are shared with TRBD2. CDR3 size: 17 residues. Germline lookup yields CDR1 MNHEY and CDR2 SVGEGT. V gave up 2 bases and J gave up 6 bases; unmatched junction bases: 12.

The chain joins TRBV6-5 to TRBJ1-2; D remains unclear. The CDR3 consists of 16 residues. Germline CDR1 is MNHEY and CDR2 is SVGAGI. Trimming stripped 4 bases from V and 1 base from J, with 16 bases between. CDR3 sequence reads: CASSSYPSGINYGYTF. CDR3 DNA sequence: TGTGCCAGCAGTTCATACCCGAGTGGGATTAACTATGGCTACACCTTC.

This clonotype was counted a single time. The V and J genes are TRBV4-3 and TRBJ2-6, with D uncertain. The length of the CDR3 is 15 residues. From germline, CDR1 is LGHNA and CDR2 YSLEER. V was pared by 4 bases and J by 2 bases, with 9 bases between. CDR3 region: CASSPPGTGANVLTF. CDR3 DNA sequence: TGCGCCAGCAGCCCCCCGGGTACTGGGGCCAACGTCCTGACTTTC.

This chain connects TRBV20-1 to TRBJ2-1; the D gene could be TRBD1 or TRBD2 (5 bases each). V shed 6 bases and J shed 7 bases, with 16 bases lying between them. The CDR3 is made up of 13 amino acids. CDR1 and CDR2 from the germline V gene are DFQATT and SNEGSKA (reference sequence). CDR3 nucleotide sequence: TGCAGTGCCAGGGACCCCCGAGGAAATGAGCAGTTCTTC. It is translated as CSARDPRGNEQFF.

This clonotype was detected once. The gene calls are TRBV6-1 and TRBJ1-1, with D perhaps matching TRBD1 (5 bases). The germline V gene has CDR1 MNHNS and CDR2 SASEGT. V was shortened by 6 bases and J by 0 bases, with 11 bases between the two germline ends. The CDR3 sequence is 14 residues long. CDR3 loop: CASSETAMNTEAFF. CDR3 coding DNA: TGTGCCAGCAGCGAGACAGCTATGAACACTGAAGCTTTCTTT.

DNA for the CDR3: TGCAGCGTTGGTCCACAAACCGGGCACGAGCAGTACTTC. The encoded protein is CSVGPQTGHEQYF. The V and J genes are TRBV29-1 and TRBJ2-7; the D is unclear. The CDR3 runs 13 residues. Trimming pared 4 bases from V and 5 bases from J, leaving 15 bases between. Germline-derived CDR1 and CDR2 are SQVTM and ANQGSEA.

V gene TRBV6-1 combines with J gene TRBJ2-3; D not certain. Germline lookup yields CDR1 MNHNS and CDR2 SASEGT. CDR3 length equals 12 residues. V lost 5 bases and J lost 5, with 8 bases in between. The CDR3 is CASSPSGDTQYF. The CDR3 DNA is TGTGCCAGCAGTCCCTCGGGAGATACGCAGTATTTT.

The chain uses TRBV12-3 or TRBV12-4 and TRBJ1-1, with 8 nucleotides matching TRBD1. V shed 3 bases, J shed 12 bases, and the junction held 12 bases outside the gene matches. The CDR3 has 14 amino acids. DNA for the CDR3: TGTGCCAGCAGTTTCGACAGGGGAAGGACTGAGTCTTTCTTT. It codes for CASSFDRGRTESFF.

The DNA for the CDR3 is TGCAGCGTTGCCGGACAGCTCACAGATACGCAGTATTTT. It encodes CSVAGQLTDTQYF. The gene calls are TRBV29-1 and TRBJ2-3; D possibly corresponds to TRBD1 (6 bases). The CDR3 length is 13 residues. V shed 4 bases and J shed 2 bases, with 10 bases lying between them. The germline CDR1 and CDR2 sequences are SQVTM and ANQGSEA.

The V gene is TRBV12-3 or TRBV12-4, the J gene TRBJ1-2; D call uncertain. The CDR3 runs 12 residues. V gave up 5 bases and J gave up 5 bases, with 9 bases separating them. CDR3 sequence (DNA): TGTGCCAGCAGTGGGTATTCATATGGCTACACCTTC. Translated, it gives CASSGYSYGYTF.

The J gene is TRBJ2-7, the V gene TRBV6-1, with 9 bases fitting TRBD1. The CDR3 contains 15 residues. Germline loops: CDR1 MNHNS, CDR2 SASEGT. Unmatched junction bases numbered 8, after V lost 6 bases and J lost 2 bases. For the CDR3, the DNA is TGTGCCAGCAGCGTCGCCGGGACAGGGACCTACGAGCAGTACTTC. Protein: CASSVAGTGTYEQYF.

The rearrangement links TRBV4-3 to TRBJ2-5; 13 bases line up with TRBD2. The CDR3 has 18 amino acids. Losses at the gene ends were 1 base for V and 2 bases for J; bases not matched to a gene: 7. The germline V gene encodes CDR1 LGHNA and CDR2 YSLEER. The CDR3 is CASSQVTSGGPGQETQYF. For the CDR3, the DNA is TGCGCCAGCAGCCAAGTGACTAGCGGGGGGCCGGGGCAAGAGACCCAGTACTTC.

The chain carries TRBV6-5 and TRBJ1-1; 7 bases agree with TRBD1. The trim removed 4 bases at V and 8 bases at J, leaving 4 bases unmatched. The CDR3 has 12 residues. Germline V gene lookup returns CDR1 MNHEY and CDR2 SVGAGI. CDR3 region: CASSFRDSEAFF. CDR3 nucleotide sequence: TGTGCCAGCAGTTTCAGGGACAGCGAAGCTTTCTTT.

The chain joins TRBV12-3 or TRBV12-4 to TRBJ1-2; a possible D gene is TRBD1 (5 bases). V lost 2 bases to trimming and J lost 0 bases, with 10 bases between them. This CDR3 region has 15 residues. For the CDR3, the DNA is TGTGCCAGCAGTTTATGGGGCAGAACTAACTATGGCTACACCTTC. Amino acids: CASSLWGRTNYGYTF.

V gene TRBV20-1 combines with J gene TRBJ2-7, with TRBD1 matching 9 bases. This CDR3 comprises 14 residues. Germline CDR1 reads DFQATT; CDR2 reads SNEGSKA (reference sequence). Losses at the gene ends were 0 bases for V and 4 bases for J; bases not matched to a gene: 4. The CDR3 sequence is CSARDPGQGYEQYF. Written as DNA, the CDR3 is TGCAGTGCTAGAGATCCCGGACAGGGGTACGAGCAGTACTTC.

The V and J genes are TRBV20-1 and TRBJ2-4; a possible D gene is TRBD1 (5 bases). Germline CDR1 is DFQATT and CDR2 is SNEGSKA (reference sequence). This CDR3 has 13 amino acids. Trimming took 3 bases from V and 1 from J, leaving 7 bases between them. The CDR3 DNA reads as TGCAGTGCTAGCAGGGTTGCCAAAAACATTCAGTACTTC. This sequence encodes CSASRVAKNIQYF.

The chain is built from TRBV27 and TRBJ1-4; tentatively, D is TRBD1 (6 bases). CDR3 length: 14 residues. V shed 4 bases and J shed 5 bases, with 11 bases lying between them. Germline CDR1 MNHEY, CDR2 SMNVEV (reference sequence). The CDR3 bases are TGTGCCAGCAGTTCTAGGCAGGGGAATGAAAAACTGTTTTTT. This sequence encodes CASSSRQGNEKLFF.

The chain uses TRBV4-3 and TRBJ1-4, with 8 bases fitting TRBD1. The CDR3 length is 19 residues. Germline V lookup: CDR1 LGHNA, CDR2 YSLEER. Germline trimming cut 1 base from V and 1 base from J; bases unmatched to any gene: 11. As DNA, the CDR3 is TGCGCCAGCAGCCAAGCCCCCAGGGCAGGGGGCGGAACTAATGAAAAACTGTTTTTT. It encodes CASSQAPRAGGGTNEKLFF.

The chain links TRBV24-1 to TRBJ1-1; 10 bases are a match to TRBD1. CDR3 length: 16 residues. Germline V gives CDR1 KGHDR, CDR2 SFDVKD. Trimming at V came to 5 bases and at J to 3 bases, leaving 8 bases not matched to a gene. The CDR3 coding sequence is TGTGCCACCAGTGGTGGGACAGGGGCGGATGACACTGAAGCTTTCTTT. Its protein is CATSGGTGADDTEAFF.

The chain links TRBV5-4 to TRBJ1-2; the D gene is possibly TRBD1 (5 bases). The ends were cut back, 1 base at V and 4 bases at J, with 14 bases in the middle. From germline, CDR1 is SGHNT and CDR2 YYREEE (reference sequence). The CDR3 contains 15 residues. In nucleotides, the CDR3 is TGTGCCAGCAGCTTGAGGACACAAAGAATCTATGGCTACACCTTC. Translated: CASSLRTQRIYGYTF.

The gene calls are TRBV5-4 and TRBJ2-3; 7 bases are a match to TRBD1. The length of the CDR3 is 17 residues. The germline V gene has CDR1 SGHNT and CDR2 YYREEE (reference sequence). Trimming at V came to 3 bases and at J to 4 bases, leaving 14 bases not matched to a gene. The CDR3 coding sequence is TGTGCCAGCAGCTCGAGGCCCAGACAGGGCGTCCCAGATACGCAGTATTTT. Protein: CASSSRPRQGVPDTQYF.

This chain connects TRBV6-5 to TRBJ2-3; D unclear. CDR1 is MNHEY, CDR2 SVGAGI, per germline. V was cut by 6 bases and J by 3 bases, with 4 bases left in between. This CDR3 spans 11 amino acids. CDR3 DNA: TGTGCCAGCAGGAAGACAGATACGCAGTATTTT. Its protein is CASRKTDTQYF.